This T cell receptor beta chain was identified during a study of blood T cell repertoires in COVID-19 (dated by TCRdb to the early 2020s). The study in broad terms: Samples from collaborators originated in the United States, Italy and Spain and spanned both the acute and convalescent phases of COVID-19. Samples came from the ongoing ImmuneRACE study (first 160 participants) plus 1,254 subjects from 6 global collaborators. Deeply sampled blood TCRbeta repertoires from subjects exposed to, actively infected with, or recovered from COVID-19 were included in the dataset. Nearly every sample came with metadata listing a de-identified subject ID, COVID-19 status, age in years and sex. Where available, HLA class I and class II types were obtained from metadata supplied by the sample provider rather than from assay-based typing. The repertoires were released in a freely available public database intended as a resource for research on the immune response to SARS-CoV-2. The prospective study material was composed of cDNA or gDNA derived from T cells, B-cell-depleted T cells, or PBMCs.

Summary of the overall study and its limitations: The amount of clinical and demographic metadata varied by source and participant and was provided uncurated.

At one collaborating source in Seattle, patients were enrolled during active infection and were followed longitudinally through the course of disease. Each collaborating institution followed its own protocols to collect whole blood in K2EDTA tubes. For TCRbeta analysis, collaborators shipped samples as frozen whole blood, isolated PBMCs, or DNA extracted from either of those sample types. The immunoSEQ Assay, a bias-controlled multiplex PCR, was used to amplify TCRbeta CDR3 regions from genomic DNA. In the paper's pipeline: Nucleated cell counts per sample were estimated from amplification of reference gene primers within the assay. Sequence reads were collapsed and filtered to measure the absolute abundance of every unique TCRbeta CDR3 rearrangement. For each sample, productive Simpson clonality was calculated as the square root of Simpson's diversity index across productive rearrangements. In TCRdb, the immuneACCESS table is reduced to in-frame sequences with V and J assigned. These tables do not hold every clone; where another copy was compared, an unresolved V gene accounts for under half, and the others remain unexplained. Clone size and the V and J calls come from that table; the DNA yielded D and trimming. This sample is represented by about 370,000 clones; 70% to 90% of them were singletons. The ten most abundant clones make up around 2.8% of the sample.

This clone has a handful of counts. Its recognized antigen is unknown. The record has no base qualities; no much larger clone is one base away. Distinct nucleotide sequences in the sample also encode this CDR3. At the junction V is shortened by 2 bases and J by 6 bases; bases outside the gene matches: 0. Including cysteine and phenylalanine, the CDR3 has 15 amino acids. The only DNA kept is the CDR3, 45 bases in frame from the first base. The germline V gene supplies CDR1 KGHSH and CDR2 LQKENI. The rearranged chain carries TRBV18 and TRBJ2-1; 14 middle bases align to TRBD2. The TCR comes from a woman in her twenties or thirties with COVID-19, enrolled during active disease. Sequenced sample: peripheral blood. The DNA sequence follows: TGTGCCAGCTCACCAGGGACTAGCGGGAGCAATGAGCAGTTCTTC. It translates as CASSPGTSGSNEQFF.